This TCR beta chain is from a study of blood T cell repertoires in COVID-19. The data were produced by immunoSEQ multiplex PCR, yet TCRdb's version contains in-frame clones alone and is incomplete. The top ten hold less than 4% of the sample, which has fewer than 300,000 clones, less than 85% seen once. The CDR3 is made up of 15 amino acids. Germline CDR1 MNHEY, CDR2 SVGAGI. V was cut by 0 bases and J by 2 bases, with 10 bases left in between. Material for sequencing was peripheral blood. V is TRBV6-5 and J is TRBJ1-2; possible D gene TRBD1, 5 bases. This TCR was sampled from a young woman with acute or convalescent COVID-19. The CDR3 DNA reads TGTGCCAGCAGTTACTCGAGCCGGGGGAACTATGGCTACACCTTC. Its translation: CASSYSSRGNYGYTF.